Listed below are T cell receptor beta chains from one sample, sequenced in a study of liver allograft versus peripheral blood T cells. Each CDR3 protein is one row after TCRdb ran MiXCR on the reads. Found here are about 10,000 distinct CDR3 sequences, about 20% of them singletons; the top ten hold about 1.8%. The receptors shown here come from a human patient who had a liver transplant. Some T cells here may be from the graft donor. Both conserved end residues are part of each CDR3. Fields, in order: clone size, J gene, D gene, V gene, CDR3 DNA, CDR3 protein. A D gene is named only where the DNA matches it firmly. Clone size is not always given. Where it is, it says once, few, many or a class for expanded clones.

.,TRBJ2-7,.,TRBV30,TGTGCCTGGTCTGCCAGGGGAGCCTACGAGCAGTACTTC,CAWSARGAYEQYF
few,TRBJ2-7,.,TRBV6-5,TGTGCCAGCAGCCGCCGGGGGGAGCAGTACTTC,CASSRRGEQYF
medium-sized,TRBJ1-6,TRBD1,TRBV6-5,TGTGCCAGCAGTTACTCCGGACAGGGTCAAAATTCACCCCTCCACTTT,CASSYSGQGQNSPLHF
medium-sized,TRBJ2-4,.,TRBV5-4,TGTGCCAGCAGCTTGGGGTCGGGAAACGTAGCCAAAAACATTCAGTACTTC,CASSLGSGNVAKNIQYF
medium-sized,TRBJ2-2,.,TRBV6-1,TGTGCCAGCAGTGATTACCGAAGGGGTGAAGGAACCGGGGAGCTGTTTTTT,CASSDYRRGEGTGELFF
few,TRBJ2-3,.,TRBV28,TGTGCCAGCAAGAAGGGGGACCGATACGGTTTCGCAGATACGCAGTATTTT,CASKKGDRYGFADTQYF
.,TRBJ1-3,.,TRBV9,TGTGCCAGCAGCGTAGGGCACGGAAACACCATATATTTT,CASSVGHGNTIYF
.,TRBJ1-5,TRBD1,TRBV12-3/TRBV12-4,TGTGCCAGCAGTCCAGCCGGGACAGGGTCAGGTCAGCCCCAGCATTTT,CASSPAGTGSGQPQHF
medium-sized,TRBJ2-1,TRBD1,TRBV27,TGTGCCAGCAGTTTATTGGGGACAGGGAACAATGAGCAGTTCTTC,CASSLLGTGNNEQFF
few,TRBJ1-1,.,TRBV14,TGTGCCAGCAGCCAAGGTACGCTTTACACTGAAGCTTTCTTT,CASSQGTLYTEAFF
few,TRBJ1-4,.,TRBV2,TGTGCCAGCAGTGTGTTAAAGGGTGAAAAACTGTTTTTT,CASSVLKGEKLFF
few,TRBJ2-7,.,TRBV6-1,TGTGCCAGCAGTGAACTCCGGGCCGAGCAGTACTTC,CASSELRAEQYF
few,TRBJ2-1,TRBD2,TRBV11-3,TGTGCCAGCAGCTCGGGACTAGCGTACAATGAGCAGTTCTTC,CASSSGLAYNEQFF
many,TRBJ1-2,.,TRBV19,TGTGCCAGTACCCTCGCCGGGGGGCCGGGGCTCGACTATGGCTACACCTTC,CASTLAGGPGLDYGYTF
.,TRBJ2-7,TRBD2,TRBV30,TGTGCCTGTTCCGGACTAGCGGCACTCGAGCAGTACTTC,CACSGLAALEQYF
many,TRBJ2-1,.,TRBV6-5,TGTGCCAGCAGTACCTGGGTGGGAGACAATGAGCAGTTCTTC,CASSTWVGDNEQFF
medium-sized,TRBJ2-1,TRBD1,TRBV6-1,TGTGCCAGCAGTGAAAATACAGGGGTCTGGGATGAGCAGTTCTTC,CASSENTGVWDEQFF
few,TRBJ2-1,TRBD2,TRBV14,TGTGCCAGCAGAGAGCGGGGGTCCTACAATGAGCAGTTCTTC,CASRERGSYNEQFF
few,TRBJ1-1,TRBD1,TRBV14,TGTGCCAGCAGCCAATCATACCGGGACAGGGACACTGAAGCTTTCTTT,CASSQSYRDRDTEAFF
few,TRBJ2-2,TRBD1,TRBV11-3,TGTGCCAGCAGCCAAAGGGACAGGGAAACCGGGGAGCTGTTTTTT,CASSQRDRETGELFF
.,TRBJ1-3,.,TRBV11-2,TGTGCCAGCAGCTTAGATAGGGGAAACACCATATATTTT,CASSLDRGNTIYF
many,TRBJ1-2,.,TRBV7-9,TGTGCCAGCAGCTCAGAGACACGACGGTATGGCTACACCTTC,CASSSETRRYGYTF
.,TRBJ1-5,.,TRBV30,TGTGCCTGGAGTGCCGGGGGTGGGACCCGGCCCCAGCATTTT,CAWSAGGGTRPQHF
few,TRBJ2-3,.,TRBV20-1,TGCAGTGCCGCCCGGGACGAGGATACGCAGTATTTT,CSAARDEDTQYF
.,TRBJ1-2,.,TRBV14,TGTGCCAGCAGCCAAGGACGGCCTGCAGGCGGCTACACCTTC,CASSQGRPAGGYTF
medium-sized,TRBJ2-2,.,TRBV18,TGTGCCAGCTCACCCCGGACAGAGATAAACACCGGGGAGCTGTTTTTT,CASSPRTEINTGELFF
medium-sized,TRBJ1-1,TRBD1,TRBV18,TGTGCCAGCTCACTCGGACAGGGCGACGACCTGAACACTGAAGCTTTCTTT,CASSLGQGDDLNTEAFF
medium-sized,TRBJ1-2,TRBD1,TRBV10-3,TGTGCCATCAGGAATAGGACAGGGGAAGGTGGCTACACCTTC,CAIRNRTGEGGYTF
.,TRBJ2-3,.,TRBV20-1,TGCAGTGCGCAAGACCCGACGGGGCCTACGGATACGCAGTATTTT,CSAQDPTGPTDTQYF
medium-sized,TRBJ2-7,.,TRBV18,TGTGCCAGCTCACCACTGCCGGGGGATGAAGTCGAGCAGTACTTC,CASSPLPGDEVEQYF
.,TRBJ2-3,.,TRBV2,TGTGCCAGCTCCCCGGGAATGTCTACAGATACGCAGTATTTT,CASSPGMSTDTQYF
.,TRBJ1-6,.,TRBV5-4,TGTGCCAGCAGCTTGGGGGGTCCGCCACAGGCCAATAATTCACCCCTCCACTTT,CASSLGGPPQANNSPLHF
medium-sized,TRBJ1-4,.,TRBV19,TGTGCCAGTAGGGTACCGGGCTTTGGTGAAAAACTGTTTTTT,CASRVPGFGEKLFF
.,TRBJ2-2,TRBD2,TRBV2,TGTGCCAGCTCCCCTATTAGCGGGGGGGCCGGGGAGCTGTTTTTT,CASSPISGGAGELFF
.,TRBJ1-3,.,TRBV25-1,TGTGCCAGCAGTGTTAACGCTGGAAACACCATATATTTT,CASSVNAGNTIYF
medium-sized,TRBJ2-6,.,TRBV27,TGTGCCAGCAGACAGGATCACTCTGGGGCCAACGTCCTGACTTTC,CASRQDHSGANVLTF